This TCR beta chain derives from a study of blood T cell repertoires in COVID-19 (TCRdb year 2020). At the level of the whole study: Samples covering the acute and convalescent phases of COVID-19 were provided by collaborators in the United States, Italy and Spain. The prospective study material was composed of cDNA or gDNA derived from T cells, B-cell-depleted T cells, or PBMCs. Deeply sampled blood TCRbeta repertoires from subjects exposed to, actively infected with, or recovered from COVID-19 were included in the dataset. The repertoires were released in a freely available public database intended as a resource for research on the immune response to SARS-CoV-2. The samples were drawn from the first 160 participants of the ongoing ImmuneRACE study and from some 1,300 subjects provided by 6 global collaborators. A de-identified subject ID, COVID-19 status, age in years and sex were almost always included in the sample metadata. Where available, HLA class I and class II types were obtained from metadata supplied by the sample provider rather than from assay-based typing.

TCRbeta CDR3 regions were amplified from genomic DNA by means of the immunoSEQ Assay, a bias-controlled multiplex PCR. In the authors' own workflow: Nucleated cell counts per sample were estimated from amplification of reference gene primers within the assay. To quantify the absolute abundance of each unique TCRbeta CDR3 rearrangement, sequence reads were collapsed and filtered. For each sample, productive Simpson clonality was calculated by taking the square root of Simpson's diversity index across productive rearrangements. TCRdb took over this immuneACCESS table, retaining in-frame rearrangements with V and J assigned. Such tables are incomplete; in checked studies, under half of the missing clones stem from an unresolved V gene, and the remainder is unexplained. That table supplies the V and J calls and clone size; D and trimming were determined from the DNA. The sample profile shows roughly 160,000 clones; almost 85% of them were found once. The ten largest clones represent approximately 11% of the sample.

Sequences MDHEN (CDR1) and SYDVKM (CDR2) are obtained from the germline V gene. Taken from cysteine to phenylalanine, the CDR3 has 15 residues. The DNA shown is the 45-base CDR3, in frame from base 1. Relative to germline, V is missing 6 bases and J is missing 1 base, with 7 bases of the junction outside any gene match. Enrolling through a virtual design, the prospective study's participants ranged in age from about 18 to 89 years and lived across roughly 23 United States geographic areas. In the prospective study, participants were assigned to cohorts based on the clinical history participants reported in a screening survey and a study questionnaire. Recovered participants in ImmuneRACE Cohort 3 were defined as having two consecutive negative NP/OP PCR tests, clearance from a healthcare professional, or resolution of symptoms. Mobile phlebotomists in the prospective study collected whole blood, serum and a nasopharyngeal or oropharyngeal swab from every participant. Over a roughly 2-month period, participants in the prospective study had the option of providing additional blood draws and questionnaires. Before DNA extraction, prospective study blood samples were shipped either frozen or at room temperature.

Points on this clone: Its antigen is not yet known. Nothing much larger sits one base from this clone, and base qualities are not available.

What the research found in general, with its limitations: The quantity of clinical and demographic metadata differed by source and by participant and was supplied without curation.

Specimen: PBMCs or T cells enriched from blood (not recorded which). The rearrangement joined TRBV28 to TRBJ2-3, and 7 bases in between align with TRBD1. The receptor was derived from a middle-aged man who had recovered from COVID-19. The base sequence is TGTGCCAGCAGCCAACACAGGGGTGGCACAGATACGCAGTATTTT. The encoded protein is CASSQHRGGTDTQYF.